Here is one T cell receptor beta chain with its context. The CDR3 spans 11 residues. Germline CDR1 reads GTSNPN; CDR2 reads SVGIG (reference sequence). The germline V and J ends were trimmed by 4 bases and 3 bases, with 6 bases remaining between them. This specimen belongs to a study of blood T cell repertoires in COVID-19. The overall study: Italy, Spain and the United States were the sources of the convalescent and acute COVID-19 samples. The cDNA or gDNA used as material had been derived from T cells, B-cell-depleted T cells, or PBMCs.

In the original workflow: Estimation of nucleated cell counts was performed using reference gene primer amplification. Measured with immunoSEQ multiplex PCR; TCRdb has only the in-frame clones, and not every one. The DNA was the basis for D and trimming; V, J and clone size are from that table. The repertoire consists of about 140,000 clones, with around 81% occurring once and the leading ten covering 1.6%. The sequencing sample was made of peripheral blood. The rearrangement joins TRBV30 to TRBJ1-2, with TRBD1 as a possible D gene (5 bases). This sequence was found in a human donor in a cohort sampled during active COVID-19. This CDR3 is CAWTGYYGYTF. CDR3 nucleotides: TGTGCCTGGACAGGGTACTATGGCTACACCTTC.